The source of this TCR beta chain is a study of neurological immune-mediated disorders. The study's findings and limits: None of the CDR3 amino acid sequences in expanded clones turned up in more than one subject, which points to private repertoires in all groups.

This clonotype has ten or more counts. Antigen: not known. The cDNA was generated through 5'RACE incorporating 10-nucleotide random UMIs. TCRdb re-called the 5' RACE reads with MiXCR, one entry per CDR3 protein. The sample yields some 30,000 distinct CDR3 sequences, roughly 23% seen once. The CDR3 loop spans 14 amino acids. CDR1 is SGHRS and CDR2 is YFSETQ in the germline V gene. Trimming took 1 base from V and 3 from J, leaving 9 bases between them. Each sorted-subset library came from 750,000 to 1,000,000 CD4+ or CD8+ T cells. The sequence derives from a man aged 50 or older with HTLV-1-associated myelopathy (HAM/TSP). The chain couples TRBV5-1 to TRBJ2-3; the D gene could be TRBD1 or TRBD2 (5 bases each). The material sequenced was CD4+ T cells from blood. The CDR3 coding sequence is TGCGCCAGCAGCTTGCTTTGGGGGACAGATACGCAGTATTTT. Protein sequence: CASSLLWGTDTQYF.